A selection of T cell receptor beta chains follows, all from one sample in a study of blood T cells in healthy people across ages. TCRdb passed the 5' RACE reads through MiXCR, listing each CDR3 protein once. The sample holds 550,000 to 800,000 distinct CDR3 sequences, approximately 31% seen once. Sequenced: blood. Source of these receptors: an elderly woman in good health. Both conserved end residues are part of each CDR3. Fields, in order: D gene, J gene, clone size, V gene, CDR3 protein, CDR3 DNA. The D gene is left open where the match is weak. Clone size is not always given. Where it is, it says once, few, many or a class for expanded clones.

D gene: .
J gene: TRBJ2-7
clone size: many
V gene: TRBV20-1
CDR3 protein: CSAPGGDNYEQYF
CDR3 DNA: TGCAGTGCCCCAGGAGGGGACAACTACGAGCAGTACTTC

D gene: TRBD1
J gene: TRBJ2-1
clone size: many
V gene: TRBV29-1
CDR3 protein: CSVADRDPYNEQFF
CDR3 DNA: TGCAGCGTCGCGGACAGGGACCCCTACAATGAGCAGTTCTTC

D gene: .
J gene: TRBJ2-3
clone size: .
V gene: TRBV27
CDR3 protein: CASSLSVACGTDTQYF
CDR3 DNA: TGTGCCAGCAGCTTATCGGTGGCTTGCGGCACAGATACGCAGTATTTT

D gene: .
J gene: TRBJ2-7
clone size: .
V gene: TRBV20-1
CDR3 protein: CSAASVAYEQYF
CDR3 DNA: TGCAGTGCTGCTAGCGTAGCCTACGAGCAGTACTTC

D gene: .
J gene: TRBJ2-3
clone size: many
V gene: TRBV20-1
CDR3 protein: CSADTSTDTQYF
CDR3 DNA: TGCAGTGCCGATACTAGCACAGATACGCAGTATTTT

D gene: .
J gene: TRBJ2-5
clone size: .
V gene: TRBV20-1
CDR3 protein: CSAMRVSRVGETQYF
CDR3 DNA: TGCAGTGCTATGAGAGTGAGCAGGGTAGGGGAGACCCAGTACTTC

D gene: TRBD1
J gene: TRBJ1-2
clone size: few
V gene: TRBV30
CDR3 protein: CAWSVVQGGGGYTF
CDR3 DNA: TGTGCCTGGAGTGTAGTCCAGGGGGGGGGTGGCTACACCTTC

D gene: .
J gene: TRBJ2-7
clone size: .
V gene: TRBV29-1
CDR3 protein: CSVEDQDLRYEQYF
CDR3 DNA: TGCAGCGTTGAAGATCAAGATCTCCGCTACGAGCAGTACTTC

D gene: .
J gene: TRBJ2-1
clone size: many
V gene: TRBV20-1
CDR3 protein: CSASTGPSEQFF
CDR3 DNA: TGCAGTGCTAGCACAGGGCCGAGTGAGCAGTTCTTC

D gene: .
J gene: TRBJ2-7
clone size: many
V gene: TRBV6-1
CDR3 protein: CASRRGQRSYEQYF
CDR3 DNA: TGTGCCAGTCGCAGGGGTCAACGCTCCTACGAGCAGTACTTC

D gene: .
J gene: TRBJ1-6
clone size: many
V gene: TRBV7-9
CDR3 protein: CASSTGTYNSPLHF
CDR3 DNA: TGTGCCAGCAGCACCGGGACTTATAATTCACCCCTCCACTTT

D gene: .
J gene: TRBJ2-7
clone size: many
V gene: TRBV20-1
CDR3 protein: CSARDVAGSSYEQYF
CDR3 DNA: TGCAGTGCTAGAGATGTGGCAGGTTCATCCTACGAGCAGTACTTC

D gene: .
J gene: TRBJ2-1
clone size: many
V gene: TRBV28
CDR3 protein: CASSLSYNEQFF
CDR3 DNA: TGTGCCAGCAGTCTCTCCTACAATGAGCAGTTCTTC

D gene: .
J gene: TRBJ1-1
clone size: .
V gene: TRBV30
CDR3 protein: CAWSVPERDTEAFF
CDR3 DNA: TGTGCCTGGAGTGTCCCGGAGAGGGACACTGAAGCTTTCTTT

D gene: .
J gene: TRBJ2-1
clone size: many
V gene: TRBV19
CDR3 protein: CASSMGRALDEQFF
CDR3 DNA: TGTGCCAGTAGTATGGGCCGGGCTCTCGATGAGCAGTTCTTC

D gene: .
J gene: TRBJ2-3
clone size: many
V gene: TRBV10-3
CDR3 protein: CAITRDPTDTQYF
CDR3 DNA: TGTGCCATCACTAGGGACCCCACAGATACGCAGTATTTT

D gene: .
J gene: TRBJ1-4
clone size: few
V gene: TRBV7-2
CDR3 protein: CASSQRGPTTTNEKLFF
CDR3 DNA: TGTGCCAGCAGCCAACGGGGGCCCACCACAACTAATGAAAAACTGTTTTTT

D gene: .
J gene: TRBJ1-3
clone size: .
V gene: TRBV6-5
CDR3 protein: CASSYSASGNTIYF
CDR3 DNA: TGTGCCAGCAGTTACTCGGCCTCTGGAAACACCATATATTTT

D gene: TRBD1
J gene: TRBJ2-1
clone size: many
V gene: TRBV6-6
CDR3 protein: CASSYYSGTGDYNEQFF
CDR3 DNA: TGTGCCAGCAGTTACTATTCCGGGACAGGGGACTACAATGAGCAGTTCTTC

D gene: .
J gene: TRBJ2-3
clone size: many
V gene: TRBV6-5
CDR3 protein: CASSYRGSTDTQYF
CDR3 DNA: TGTGCCAGCAGTTACCGAGGCAGCACAGATACGCAGTATTTT

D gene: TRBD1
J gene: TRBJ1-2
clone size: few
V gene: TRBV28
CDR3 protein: CASTTIAEGADYGYTF
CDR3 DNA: TGTGCCAGCACCACAATCGCGGAGGGGGCGGACTATGGCTACACCTTC

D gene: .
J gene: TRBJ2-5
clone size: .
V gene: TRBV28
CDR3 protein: CASLREAQETQYF
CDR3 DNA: TGTGCCAGCCTCCGCGAGGCTCAAGAGACCCAGTACTTC

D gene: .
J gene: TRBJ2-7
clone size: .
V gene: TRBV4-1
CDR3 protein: CASSQGKRGRAGYEQYF
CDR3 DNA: TGCGCCAGCAGCCAAGGGAAAAGGGGCAGGGCAGGCTACGAGCAGTACTTC

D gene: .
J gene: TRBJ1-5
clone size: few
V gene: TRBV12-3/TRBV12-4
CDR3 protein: CASSSTGTPNQPQHF
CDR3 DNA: TGTGCCAGCAGCTCGACCGGGACACCCAATCAGCCCCAGCATTTT

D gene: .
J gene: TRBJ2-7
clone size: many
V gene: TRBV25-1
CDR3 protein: CASAHSGLDEQYF
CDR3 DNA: TGTGCCAGCGCCCATTCGGGGTTGGACGAGCAGTACTTC

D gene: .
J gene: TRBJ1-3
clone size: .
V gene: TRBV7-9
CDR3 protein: CASSFHSSSGNTIYF
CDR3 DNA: TGTGCCAGCAGCTTCCACAGCTCCTCTGGAAACACCATATATTTT

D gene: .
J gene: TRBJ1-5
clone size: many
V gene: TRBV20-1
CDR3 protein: CSVGAPGQPQHF
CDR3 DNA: TGCAGTGTTGGGGCGCCCGGTCAGCCCCAGCATTTT

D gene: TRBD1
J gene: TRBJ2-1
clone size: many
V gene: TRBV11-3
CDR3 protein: CASSPRQGWGEQFF
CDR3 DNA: TGTGCCAGCAGCCCCAGACAGGGATGGGGTGAGCAGTTCTTC

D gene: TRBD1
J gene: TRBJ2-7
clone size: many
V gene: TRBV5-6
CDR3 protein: CASSLVGDRGYEQYF
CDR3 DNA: TGTGCCAGCAGCTTGGTCGGGGACAGGGGATACGAGCAGTACTTC

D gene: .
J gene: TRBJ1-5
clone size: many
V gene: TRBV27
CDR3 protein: CASSPHGDNQPQHF
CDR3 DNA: TGTGCCAGCAGCCCCCATGGGGACAATCAGCCCCAGCATTTT

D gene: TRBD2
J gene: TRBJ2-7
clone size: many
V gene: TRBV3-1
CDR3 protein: CASSQRPVGSGSYEQYF
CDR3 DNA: TGTGCCAGCAGCCAACGTCCGGTTGGTAGCGGGTCTTACGAGCAGTACTTC

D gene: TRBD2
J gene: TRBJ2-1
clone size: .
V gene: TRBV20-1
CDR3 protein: CSARPSRAGGSSYNEQFF
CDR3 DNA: TGCAGTGCTAGACCCTCTCGAGCGGGGGGGAGCTCCTACAATGAGCAGTTCTTC

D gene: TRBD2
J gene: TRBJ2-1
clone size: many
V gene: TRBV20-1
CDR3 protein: CSAENIGTSYNEQFF
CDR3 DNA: TGCAGTGCCGAAAACATTGGGACTAGCTACAATGAGCAGTTCTTC

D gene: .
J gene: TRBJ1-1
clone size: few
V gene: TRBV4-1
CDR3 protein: CASSQDKGTEAFF
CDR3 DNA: TGCGCCAGCAGCCAAGATAAAGGGACTGAAGCTTTCTTT

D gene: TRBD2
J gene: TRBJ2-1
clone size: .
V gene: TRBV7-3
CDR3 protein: CAGSTRLAGYNEQFF
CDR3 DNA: TGTGCCGGCAGCACGCGGCTAGCGGGTTACAATGAGCAGTTCTTC

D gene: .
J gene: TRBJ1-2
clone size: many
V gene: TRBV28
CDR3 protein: CASRELGALGYTF
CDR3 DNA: TGTGCCAGCAGGGAGTTGGGGGCACTTGGCTACACCTTC

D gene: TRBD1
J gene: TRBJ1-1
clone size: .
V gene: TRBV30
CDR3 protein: CAWRRGTGHMNTEAFF
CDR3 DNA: TGTGCCTGGAGGCGGGGGACAGGGCATATGAACACTGAAGCTTTCTTT

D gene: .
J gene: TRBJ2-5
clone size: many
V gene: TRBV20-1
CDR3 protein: CSAEVGETQYF
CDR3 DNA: TGCAGTGCTGAGGTCGGGGAGACCCAGTACTTC

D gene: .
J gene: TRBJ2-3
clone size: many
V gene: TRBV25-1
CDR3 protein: CASSWGDTQYF
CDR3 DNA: TGTGCCAGCAGCTGGGGGGATACGCAGTATTTT

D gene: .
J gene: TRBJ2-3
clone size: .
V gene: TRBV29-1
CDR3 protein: CSATWRVTDTQYF
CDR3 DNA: TGCAGCGCGACGTGGAGGGTAACAGATACGCAGTATTTT

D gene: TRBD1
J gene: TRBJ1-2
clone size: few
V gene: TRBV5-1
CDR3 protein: CASTVSGTGDGYTF
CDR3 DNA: TGCGCCAGCACCGTTTCTGGGACAGGAGATGGCTACACCTTC